This TCR beta chain appears in the sequencing data of a study of spatial heterogeneity in lung cancer. Study at large: The study sequenced follow-up PBMC samples when they were available, at a median of roughly 22 months after resection. Consistently, beta-chain sequences turned up in larger numbers than alpha-chain sequences did. Study-wide results and caveats: The appearance of ubiquitous expanded tumor TCRs in blood was greater at resection than follow-up.

This clonotype was seen a few times. Its antigen remains unidentified. Noted time point: blood at routine non-recurrence follow-up after resection. Whole RNA, isolated from tumor, nontumor lung or frozen PBMC, was sequenced without prior sorting. The CDR3 has 13 residues. Germline CDR1 is KGHDR and CDR2 is SFDVKD. Between the trimmed V and J ends, which lost 4 bases and 8 bases, there was a span of 11 bases. Each TCR cDNA molecule carried a unique molecular identifier. In TCRdb, the 5' RACE reads were re-called with MiXCR into one record per CDR3 protein. The repertoire holds some 110,000 distinct CDR3 sequences, with more than 10% as singletons.

Sequences were derived from PBMCs, sampled at follow-up. The chain is built from TRBV24-1 and TRBJ2-1; either TRBD1 or TRBD2 may fit D (6 bases each). The receptor was derived from a male donor with early-stage non-small cell lung cancer. CDR3 amino acids: CATSEWGADEQFF. CDR3 bases: TGTGCCACCAGTGAGTGGGGGGCAGATGAGCAGTTCTTC.